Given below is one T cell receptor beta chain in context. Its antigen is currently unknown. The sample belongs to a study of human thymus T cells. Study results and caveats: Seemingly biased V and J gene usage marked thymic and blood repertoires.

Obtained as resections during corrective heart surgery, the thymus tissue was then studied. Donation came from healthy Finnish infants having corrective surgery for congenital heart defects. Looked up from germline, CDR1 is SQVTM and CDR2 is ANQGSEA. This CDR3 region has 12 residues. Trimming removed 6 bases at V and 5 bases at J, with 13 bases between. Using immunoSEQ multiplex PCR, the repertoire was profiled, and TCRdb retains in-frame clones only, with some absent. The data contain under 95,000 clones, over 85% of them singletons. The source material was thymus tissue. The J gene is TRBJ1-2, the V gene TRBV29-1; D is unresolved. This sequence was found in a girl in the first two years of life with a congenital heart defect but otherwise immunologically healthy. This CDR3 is CSVYVHPYGYTF. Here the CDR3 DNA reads TGCAGCGTATATGTACATCCTTATGGCTACACCTTC.